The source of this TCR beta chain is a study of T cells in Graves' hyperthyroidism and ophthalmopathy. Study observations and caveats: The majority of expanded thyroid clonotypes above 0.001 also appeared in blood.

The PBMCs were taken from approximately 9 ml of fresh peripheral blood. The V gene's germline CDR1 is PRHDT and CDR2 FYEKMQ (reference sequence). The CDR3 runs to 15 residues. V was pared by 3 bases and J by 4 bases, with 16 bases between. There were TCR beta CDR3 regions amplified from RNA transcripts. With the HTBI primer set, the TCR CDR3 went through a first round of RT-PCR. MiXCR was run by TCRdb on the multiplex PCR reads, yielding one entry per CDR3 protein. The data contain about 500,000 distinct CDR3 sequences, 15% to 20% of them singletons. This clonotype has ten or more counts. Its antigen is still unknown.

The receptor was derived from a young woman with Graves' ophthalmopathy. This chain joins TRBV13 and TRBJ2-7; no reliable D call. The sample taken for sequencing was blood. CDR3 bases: TGTGCCAGCAGCTTGTACACCACCTATGGGTACGAGCAGTACTTC. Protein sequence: CASSLYTTYGYEQYF.